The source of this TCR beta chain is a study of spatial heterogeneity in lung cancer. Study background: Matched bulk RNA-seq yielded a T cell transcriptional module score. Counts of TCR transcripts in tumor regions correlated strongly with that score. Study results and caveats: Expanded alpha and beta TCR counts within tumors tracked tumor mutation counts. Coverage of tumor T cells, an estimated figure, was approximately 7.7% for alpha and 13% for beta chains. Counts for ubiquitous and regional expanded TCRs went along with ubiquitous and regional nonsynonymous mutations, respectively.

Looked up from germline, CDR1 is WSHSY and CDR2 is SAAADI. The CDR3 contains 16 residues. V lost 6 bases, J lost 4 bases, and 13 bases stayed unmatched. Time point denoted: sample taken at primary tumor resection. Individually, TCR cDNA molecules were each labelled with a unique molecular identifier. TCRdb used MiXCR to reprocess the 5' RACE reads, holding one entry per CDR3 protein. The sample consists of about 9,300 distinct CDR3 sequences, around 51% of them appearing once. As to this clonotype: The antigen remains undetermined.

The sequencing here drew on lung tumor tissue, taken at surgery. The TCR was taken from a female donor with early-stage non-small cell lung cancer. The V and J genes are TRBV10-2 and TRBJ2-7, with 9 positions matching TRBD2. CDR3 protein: CASRSIGGGAFYEQYF. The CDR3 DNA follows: TGCGCCAGCAGATCTATCGGCGGGGGGGCCTTTTACGAGCAGTACTTC.